These T cell receptor beta chains were read from a single sample in a study of blood T cells in healthy people across ages. TCRdb recomputed calls from the 5' RACE reads with MiXCR, one row per CDR3 protein. The sample records 1.4 million or so distinct CDR3 sequences, 40% to 45% being singletons. The material sequenced was blood. These receptors all come from a woman aged 18-29 years in good health. CDR3s include the opening cysteine and the closing phenylalanine or tryptophan. D genes are given only for firm matches. The size of a clone is reported for some rows only, either as once, few or many, or as a class for expanded clones.

TRBJ1-2	NA	NA	TRBV6-1	16	CASSATSRGHNYGYTF	TGTGCCAGCAGTGCGACCTCCCGGGGACATAACTATGGCTACACCTTC
TRBJ2-7	NA	NA	TRBV19	13	CASRNLLSYEQYF	TGTGCCAGTAGGAACCTTCTCTCCTACGAGCAGTACTTC
TRBJ2-6	NA	NA	TRBV10-3	15	CAISQTDSGANVLTF	TGTGCCATCAGTCAGACGGACTCTGGGGCCAACGTCCTGACTTTC
TRBJ1-2	NA	NA	TRBV10-3	15	CAISEGASVYGGYTF	TGTGCCATCAGTGAAGGGGCATCAGTCTATGGTGGCTACACCTTC
TRBJ2-4	NA	TRBD1	TRBV12-3/TRBV12-4	16	CASSFSGQLSKNIQYF	TGTGCCAGCAGTTTCTCGGGACAGCTATCCAAAAACATTCAGTACTTC
TRBJ2-7	NA	NA	TRBV20-1	12	CSARPTGNEQYF	TGCAGTGCTAGGCCCACAGGGAACGAGCAGTACTTC
TRBJ2-3	NA	NA	TRBV27	16	CASSFATAYFTDTQYF	TGTGCCAGCAGTTTCGCCACGGCTTATTTCACAGATACGCAGTATTTT
TRBJ1-5	NA	NA	TRBV6-2/TRBV6-3	15	CANQLHQGYNQPQHF	TGTGCCAACCAGTTACATCAGGGGTACAATCAGCCCCAGCATTTT
TRBJ1-1	NA	NA	TRBV7-2	14	CASSFRAMNTEAFF	TGTGCCAGCAGCTTTAGGGCCATGAACACTGAAGCTTTCTTT
TRBJ2-4	NA	NA	TRBV10-3	12	CAISGTENIQYF	TGTGCCATCAGTGGGACAGAAAACATTCAGTACTTC
TRBJ1-6	few	NA	TRBV27	12	CASSVGNSPLHF	TGTGCCAGCAGTGTGGGGAATTCACCCCTCCACTTT
TRBJ1-4	NA	NA	TRBV20-1	13	CSARGAGSEKLFF	TGCAGTGCTAGAGGGGCAGGCAGTGAAAAACTGTTTTTT
TRBJ2-2	NA	NA	TRBV7-2	13	CASSHTSSGELFF	TGTGCCAGCAGTCACACTAGCTCCGGGGAGTTGTTTTTT
TRBJ1-2	NA	NA	TRBV20-1	11	CSAEQLEGHTF	TGCAGTGCGGAACAATTAGAGGGCCACACCTTC
TRBJ2-3	NA	NA	TRBV20-1	14	CSARSGILGDTQYF	TGCAGTGCTAGATCGGGGATCCTCGGCGATACACAGTATTTT
TRBJ2-5	few	NA	TRBV18	14	CASSPSAGGETQYF	TGTGCCAGCTCACCAAGCGCCGGAGGGGAGACCCAGTACTTC
TRBJ2-5	few	TRBD2	TRBV5-6	19	CASSLGLAGGFLDQETQYF	TGTGCCAGCAGCTTGGGGCTAGCGGGAGGGTTTCTGGACCAAGAGACCCAGTACTTC
TRBJ2-5	few	NA	TRBV29-1	13	CSVAPLAYNEQYF	TGCAGCGTTGCCCCACTAGCCTACAATGAGCAGTACTTC
TRBJ2-1	few	TRBD2	TRBV25-1	17	CASTPSWRGGVYNEQFF	TGTGCCAGTACACCTAGCTGGCGGGGGGGCGTGTACAATGAGCAGTTCTTC
TRBJ2-4	many	TRBD2	TRBV5-1	15	CASSLGDGRWNIQYF	TGCGCCAGCAGCTTGGGAGACGGGAGGTGGAACATTCAGTACTTC
TRBJ1-2	NA	NA	TRBV5-1	15	CASSPEGRSRDGYTF	TGCGCCAGCAGTCCCGAGGGGAGATCGCGGGATGGCTACACCTTC
TRBJ2-5	NA	TRBD2	TRBV27	16	CASSLTSVWVGETQYF	TGTGCCAGCAGTCTCACTAGCGTCTGGGTAGGAGAGACCCAGTACTTC
TRBJ1-1	few	NA	TRBV7-9	16	CASSLTAGGGDPEAFF	TGTGCCAGCAGCTTGACGGCCGGGGGCGGTGACCCTGAAGCTTTCTTT
TRBJ1-1	NA	NA	TRBV7-2	14	CASSLASKYTEAFF	TGTGCCAGCAGCTTAGCTAGCAAATACACTGAAGCTTTCTTT
TRBJ1-5	NA	TRBD1	TRBV24-1	16	CATSESDRGSNQPQHF	TGTGCCACCAGTGAATCGGACAGGGGGTCCAATCAGCCCCAGCATTTT
TRBJ2-1	NA	NA	TRBV27	15	CASSSGEVTVETQFF	TGTGCCAGCAGTTCGGGGGAAGTTACGGTAGAGACCCAGTTCTTC